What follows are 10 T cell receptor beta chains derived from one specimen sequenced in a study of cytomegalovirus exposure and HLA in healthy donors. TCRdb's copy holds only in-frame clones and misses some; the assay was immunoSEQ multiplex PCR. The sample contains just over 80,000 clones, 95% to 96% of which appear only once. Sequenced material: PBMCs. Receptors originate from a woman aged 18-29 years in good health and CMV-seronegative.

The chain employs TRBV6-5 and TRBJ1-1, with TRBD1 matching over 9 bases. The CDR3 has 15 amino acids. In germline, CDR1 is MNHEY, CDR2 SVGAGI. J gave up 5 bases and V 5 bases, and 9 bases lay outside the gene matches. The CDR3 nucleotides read TGTGCCAGCAGTAAACCGGGACAGGGAGTTACTGAAGCTTTCTTT. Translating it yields CASSKPGQGVTEAFF.

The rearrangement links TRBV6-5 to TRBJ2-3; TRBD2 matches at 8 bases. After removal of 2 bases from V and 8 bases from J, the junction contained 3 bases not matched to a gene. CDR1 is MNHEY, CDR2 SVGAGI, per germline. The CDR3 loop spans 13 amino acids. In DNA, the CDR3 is TGTGCCAGCAGTTACACTAGCGGAGGTACGCAGTATTTT. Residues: CASSYTSGGTQYF.

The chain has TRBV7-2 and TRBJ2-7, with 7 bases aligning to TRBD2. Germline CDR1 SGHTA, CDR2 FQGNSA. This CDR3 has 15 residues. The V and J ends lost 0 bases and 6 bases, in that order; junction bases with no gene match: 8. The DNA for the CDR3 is TGTGCCAGCAGCTTAGCAGCGGGATCCCCCCTCGAGCAGTACTTC. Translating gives CASSLAAGSPLEQYF. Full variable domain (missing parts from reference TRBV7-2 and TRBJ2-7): GAGVSQSPSNKVTEKGKDVELRCDPISGHTALYWYRQSLGQGLEFLIYFQGNSAPDKSGLPSDRFSAERTGGSVSTLTIQRTQQEDSAVYLCASSLAAGSPLEQYFGPGTRLTVT.

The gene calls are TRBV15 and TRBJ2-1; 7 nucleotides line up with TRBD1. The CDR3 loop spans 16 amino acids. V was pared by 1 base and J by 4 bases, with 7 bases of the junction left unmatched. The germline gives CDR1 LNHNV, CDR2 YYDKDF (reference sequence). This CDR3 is CATSRGLGTAYNEQFF. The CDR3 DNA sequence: TGTGCCACCAGCAGAGGCCTCGGGACAGCTTACAATGAGCAGTTCTTC.

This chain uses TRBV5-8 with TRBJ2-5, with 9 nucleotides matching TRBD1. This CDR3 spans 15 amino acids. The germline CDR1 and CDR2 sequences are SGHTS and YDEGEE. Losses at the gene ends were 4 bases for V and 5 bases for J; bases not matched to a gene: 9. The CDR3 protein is CASSPGTGKEETQYF. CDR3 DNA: TGTGCCAGCAGCCCGGGGACAGGGAAGGAGGAGACCCAGTACTTC. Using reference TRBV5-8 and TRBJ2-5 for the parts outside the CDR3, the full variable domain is EAGVTQSPTHLIKTRGQQATLRCSPISGHTSVYWYQQALGLGLQFLLWYDEGEERNRGNFPPRFSGRQFPNYSSELNVNALELEDSALYLCASSPGTGKEETQYFGPGTRLLVL.

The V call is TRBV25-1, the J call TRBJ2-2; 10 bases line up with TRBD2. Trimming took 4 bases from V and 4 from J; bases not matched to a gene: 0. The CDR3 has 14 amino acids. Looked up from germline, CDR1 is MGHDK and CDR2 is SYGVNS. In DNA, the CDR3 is TGTGCCAGCAGTGGACTAGCGGGCACCGGGGAGCTGTTTTTT. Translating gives CASSGLAGTGELFF.

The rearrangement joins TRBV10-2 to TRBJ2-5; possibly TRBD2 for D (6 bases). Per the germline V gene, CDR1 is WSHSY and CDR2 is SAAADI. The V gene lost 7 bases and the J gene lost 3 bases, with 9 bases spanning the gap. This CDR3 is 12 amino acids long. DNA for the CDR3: TGCGCCAGCACCTGGGGGGAAGAGACCCAGTACTTC. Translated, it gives CASTWGEETQYF.

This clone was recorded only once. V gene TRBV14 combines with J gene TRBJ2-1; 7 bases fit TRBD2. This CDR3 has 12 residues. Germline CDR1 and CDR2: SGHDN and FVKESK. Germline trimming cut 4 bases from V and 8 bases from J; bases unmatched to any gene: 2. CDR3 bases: TGTGCCAGCAGCCTGGGGGGGTATGAGCAGTTCTTC. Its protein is CASSLGGYEQFF.

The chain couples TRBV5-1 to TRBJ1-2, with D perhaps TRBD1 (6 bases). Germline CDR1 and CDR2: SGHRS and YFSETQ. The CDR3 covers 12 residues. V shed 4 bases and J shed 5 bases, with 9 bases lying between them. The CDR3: CASSPGQYGYTF. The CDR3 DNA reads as TGCGCCAGCAGCCCCGGACAGTATGGCTACACCTTC.

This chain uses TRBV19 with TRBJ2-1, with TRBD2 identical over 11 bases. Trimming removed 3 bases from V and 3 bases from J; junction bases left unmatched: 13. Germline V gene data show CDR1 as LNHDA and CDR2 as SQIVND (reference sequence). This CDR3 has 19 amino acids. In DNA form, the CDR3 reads TGTGCCAGTAGTATGGTACTAGCGGGGGATACGGGGGGCTACAATGAGCAGTTCTTC. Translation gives CASSMVLAGDTGGYNEQFF.